This paragraph reports one T cell receptor beta chain. Here immunoSEQ multiplex PCR was the method, and the copy in TCRdb shows in-frame clones only, minus some. Of about 500,000 clones listed, 70% to 80% are singletons. V trimming: 0 bases; J trimming: 3 bases; junction bases outside the gene matches: 11. The CDR3 is 17 amino acids. Germline lookup yields CDR1 SGHDT and CDR2 YYEEEE. The data derive from a study of shared T cell receptors in the human thymus. The same data also contributed to another study, on human thymus T cells. That investigation notes: Corrective cardiac surgery supplied the resected thymus tissue.

The chain is built from TRBV5-6 and TRBJ2-7, with 8 nucleotides matching TRBD1. The source of this sequence is a boy in the first two years of life with a congenital heart defect. The source material was thymocytes. CDR3 nucleotides: TGTGCCAGCAGCTTGGCTATCACAGGGGGAAGGCGCTACGAGCAGTACTTC. Amino acids: CASSLAITGGRRYEQYF.